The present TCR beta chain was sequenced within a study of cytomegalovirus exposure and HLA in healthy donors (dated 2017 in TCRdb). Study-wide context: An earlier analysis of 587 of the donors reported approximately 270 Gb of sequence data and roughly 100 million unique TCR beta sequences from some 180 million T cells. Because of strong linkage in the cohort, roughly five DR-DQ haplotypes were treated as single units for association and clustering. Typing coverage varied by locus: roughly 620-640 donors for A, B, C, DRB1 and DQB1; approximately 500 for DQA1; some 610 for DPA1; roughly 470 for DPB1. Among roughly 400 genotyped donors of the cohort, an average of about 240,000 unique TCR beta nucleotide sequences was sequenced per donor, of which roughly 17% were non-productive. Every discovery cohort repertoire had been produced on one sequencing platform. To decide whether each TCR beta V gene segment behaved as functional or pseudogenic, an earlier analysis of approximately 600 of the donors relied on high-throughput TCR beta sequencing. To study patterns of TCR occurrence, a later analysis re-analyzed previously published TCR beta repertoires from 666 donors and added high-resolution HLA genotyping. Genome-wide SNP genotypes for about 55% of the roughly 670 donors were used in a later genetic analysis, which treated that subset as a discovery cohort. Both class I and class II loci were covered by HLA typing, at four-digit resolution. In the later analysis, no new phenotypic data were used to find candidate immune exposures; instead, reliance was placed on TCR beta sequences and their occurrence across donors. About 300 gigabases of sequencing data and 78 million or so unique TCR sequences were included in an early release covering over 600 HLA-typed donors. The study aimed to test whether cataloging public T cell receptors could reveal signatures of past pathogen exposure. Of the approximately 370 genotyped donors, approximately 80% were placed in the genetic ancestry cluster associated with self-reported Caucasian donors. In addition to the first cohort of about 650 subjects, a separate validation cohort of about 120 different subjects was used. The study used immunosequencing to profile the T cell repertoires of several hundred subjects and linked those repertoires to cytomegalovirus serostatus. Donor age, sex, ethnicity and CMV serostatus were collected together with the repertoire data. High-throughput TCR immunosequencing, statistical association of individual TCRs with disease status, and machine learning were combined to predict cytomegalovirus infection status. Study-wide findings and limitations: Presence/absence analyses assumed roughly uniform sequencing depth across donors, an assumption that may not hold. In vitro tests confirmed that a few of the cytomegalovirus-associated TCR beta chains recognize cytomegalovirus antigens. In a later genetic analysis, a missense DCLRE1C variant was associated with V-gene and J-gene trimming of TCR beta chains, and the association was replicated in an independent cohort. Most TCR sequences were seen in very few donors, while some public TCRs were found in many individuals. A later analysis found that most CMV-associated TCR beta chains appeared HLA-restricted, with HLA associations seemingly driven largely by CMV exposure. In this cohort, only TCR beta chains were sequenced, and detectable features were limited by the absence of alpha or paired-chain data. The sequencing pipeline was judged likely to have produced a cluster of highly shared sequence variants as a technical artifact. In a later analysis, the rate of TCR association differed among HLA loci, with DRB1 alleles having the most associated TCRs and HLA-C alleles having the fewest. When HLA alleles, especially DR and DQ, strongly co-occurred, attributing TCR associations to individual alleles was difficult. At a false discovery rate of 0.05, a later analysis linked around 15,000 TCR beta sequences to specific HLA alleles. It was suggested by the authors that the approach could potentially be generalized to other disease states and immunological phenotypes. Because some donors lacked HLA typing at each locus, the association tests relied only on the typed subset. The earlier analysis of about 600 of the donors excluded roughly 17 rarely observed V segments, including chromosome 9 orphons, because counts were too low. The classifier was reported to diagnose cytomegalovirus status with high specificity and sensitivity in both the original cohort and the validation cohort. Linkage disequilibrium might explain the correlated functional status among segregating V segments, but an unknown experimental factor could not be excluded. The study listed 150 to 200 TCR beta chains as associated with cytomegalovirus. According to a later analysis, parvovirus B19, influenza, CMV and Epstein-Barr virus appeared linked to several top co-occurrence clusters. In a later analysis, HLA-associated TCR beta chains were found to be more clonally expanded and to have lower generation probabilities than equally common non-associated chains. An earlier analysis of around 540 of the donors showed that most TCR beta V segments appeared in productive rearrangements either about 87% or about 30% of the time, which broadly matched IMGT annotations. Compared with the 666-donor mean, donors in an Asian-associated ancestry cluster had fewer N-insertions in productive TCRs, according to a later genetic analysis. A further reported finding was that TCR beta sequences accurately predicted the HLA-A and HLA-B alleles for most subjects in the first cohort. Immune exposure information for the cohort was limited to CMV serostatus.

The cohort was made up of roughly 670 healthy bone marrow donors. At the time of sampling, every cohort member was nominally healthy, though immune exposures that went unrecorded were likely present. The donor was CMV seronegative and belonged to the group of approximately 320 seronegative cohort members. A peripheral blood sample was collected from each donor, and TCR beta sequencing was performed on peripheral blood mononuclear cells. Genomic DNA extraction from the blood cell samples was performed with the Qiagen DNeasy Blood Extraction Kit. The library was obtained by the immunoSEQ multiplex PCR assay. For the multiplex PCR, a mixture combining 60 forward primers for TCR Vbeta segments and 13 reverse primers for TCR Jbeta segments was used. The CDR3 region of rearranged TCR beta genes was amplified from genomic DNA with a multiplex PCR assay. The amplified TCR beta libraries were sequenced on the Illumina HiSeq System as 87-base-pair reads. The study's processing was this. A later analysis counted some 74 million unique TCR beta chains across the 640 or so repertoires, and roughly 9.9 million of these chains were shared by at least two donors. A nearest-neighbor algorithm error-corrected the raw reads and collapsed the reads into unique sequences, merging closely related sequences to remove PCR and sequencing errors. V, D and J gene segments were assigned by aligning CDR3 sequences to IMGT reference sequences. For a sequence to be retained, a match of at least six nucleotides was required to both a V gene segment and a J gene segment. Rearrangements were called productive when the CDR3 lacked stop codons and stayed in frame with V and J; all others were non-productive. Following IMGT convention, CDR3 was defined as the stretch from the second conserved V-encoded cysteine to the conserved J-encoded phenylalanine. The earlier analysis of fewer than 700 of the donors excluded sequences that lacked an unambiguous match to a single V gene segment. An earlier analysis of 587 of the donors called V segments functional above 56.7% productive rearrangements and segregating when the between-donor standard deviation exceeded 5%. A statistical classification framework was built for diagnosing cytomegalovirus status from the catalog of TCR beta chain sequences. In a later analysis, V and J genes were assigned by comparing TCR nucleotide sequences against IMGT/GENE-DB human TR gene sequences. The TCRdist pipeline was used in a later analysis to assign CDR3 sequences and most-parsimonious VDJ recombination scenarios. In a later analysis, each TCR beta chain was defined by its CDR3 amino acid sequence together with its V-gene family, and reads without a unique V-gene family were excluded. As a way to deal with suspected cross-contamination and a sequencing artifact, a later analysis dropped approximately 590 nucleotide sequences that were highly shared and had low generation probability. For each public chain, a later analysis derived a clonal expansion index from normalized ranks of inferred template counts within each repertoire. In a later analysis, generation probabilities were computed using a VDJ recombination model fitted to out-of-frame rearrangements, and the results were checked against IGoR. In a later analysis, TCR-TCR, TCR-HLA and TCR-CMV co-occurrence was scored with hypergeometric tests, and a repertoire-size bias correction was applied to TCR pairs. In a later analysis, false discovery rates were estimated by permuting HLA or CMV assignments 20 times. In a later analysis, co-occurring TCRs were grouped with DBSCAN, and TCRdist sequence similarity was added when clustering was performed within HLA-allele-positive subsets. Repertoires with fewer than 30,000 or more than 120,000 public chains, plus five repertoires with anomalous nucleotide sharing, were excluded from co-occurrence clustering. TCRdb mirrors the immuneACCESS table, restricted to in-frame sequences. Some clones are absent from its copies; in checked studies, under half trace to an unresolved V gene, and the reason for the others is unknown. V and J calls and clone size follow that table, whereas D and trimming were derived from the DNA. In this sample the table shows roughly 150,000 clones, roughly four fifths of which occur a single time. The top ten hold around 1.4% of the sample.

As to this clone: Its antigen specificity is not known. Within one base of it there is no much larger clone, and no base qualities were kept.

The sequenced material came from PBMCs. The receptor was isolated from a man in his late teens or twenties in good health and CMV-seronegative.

This receptor has the CDR3 CASRRSTAYEQYF. The nucleotide sequence is TGTGCCAGCAGGAGGAGCACCGCCTACGAGCAGTACTTC. The chain was built from TRBV2 and TRBJ2-7, with the D gene not confidently named. CDR1 and CDR2 (SNHLY, FYNNEI) derive from the germline V gene. From its cysteine to its phenylalanine, the CDR3 spans 13 amino acids. Just the 39-base CDR3 DNA is kept, in frame starting at base 1. Between the V and J ends, shortened by 6 bases and 2 bases respectively, the junction contains 11 bases.